A single sample gave rise to the 4 T cell receptor beta chains below, sequenced in a study of cytomegalovirus exposure and HLA in healthy donors. Primers: 60 Vbeta forward and 13 Jbeta reverse. The assay was immunoSEQ multiplex PCR, and TCRdb's table has in-frame clones only and misses some. Of over 150,000 clones listed, roughly 80% are singletons. The sequenced sample consisted of PBMCs. These receptors all stem from a woman in her 30s in good health and CMV-seropositive.

The genes are TRBV9 and TRBJ2-1, with 7 bases matching TRBD2. Germline V gene data show CDR1 as SGDLS and CDR2 as YYNGEE. The CDR3 runs 16 residues. The V and J ends lost 2 bases and 4 bases, in that order; junction bases with no gene match: 9. CDR3 protein: CASSVSLGLPYNEQFF. The CDR3 bases are TGTGCCAGCAGCGTCTCTTTGGGACTACCTTACAATGAGCAGTTCTTC.

The chain links TRBV7-8 to TRBJ1-1; D remains ambiguous. This CDR3 spans 15 amino acids. V was pared by 0 bases and J by 1 base, with 9 bases between. CDR1 and CDR2 from the germline V gene are SGHVS and FQNEAQ. The CDR3 sequence is CASSLANSQNTEAFF. CDR3 DNA: TGTGCCAGCAGCTTAGCAAATAGTCAGAACACTGAAGCTTTCTTT.

The chain links TRBV6-5 to TRBJ2-5, with a possible D match to TRBD1 (8 bases). CDR1 is MNHEY and CDR2 is SVGAGI in the germline V gene. This CDR3 contains 14 residues. Trimming took off 5 bases at V and 4 bases at J, with 14 bases between the two ends. The CDR3 nucleotides are TGTGCCAGCAGTACAGGGGGGGGCATAGAGACCCAGTACTTC. Residues: CASSTGGGIETQYF.

The chain combines TRBV10-3 with TRBJ2-2; 8 bases map to TRBD1. J was trimmed by 0 bases and V by 3 bases; bases with no gene match: 6. Germline V gives CDR1 ENHRY, CDR2 SYGVKD. The CDR3 extends over 17 amino acids. The CDR3 DNA sequence: TGTGCCATCAGTGACCCCGGGACAGGAGCGAACACCGGGGAGCTGTTTTTT. This translates into CAISDPGTGANTGELFF.